A selection of T cell receptor beta chains follows, all from one sample in a study of cytomegalovirus exposure and HLA in healthy donors. Assay: immunoSEQ multiplex PCR; the TCRdb copy retains only in-frame clones and omits some. Among about 160,000 clones listed, about four fifths were seen once. The sample was PBMCs. These receptors originate from a woman in her 50s in good health and CMV-seronegative. Both conserved end residues are part of each CDR3. The D gene is left open where the match is weak. Not every row has a clone size; where given, it reads once, few, many or a size class.

size,V,D,J,DNA,CDR3
.,TRBV9,TRBD2,TRBJ2-1,TGTGCCAGCAGCGTAGTGGGACTAGCGGGAATATCCAATGAGCAGTTCTTC,CASSVVGLAGISNEQFF
few,TRBV2,TRBD2,TRBJ2-7,TGTGCCAGCAGTGAAGAAGCGGGAGTTTCCGAGCAGTACTTC,CASSEEAGVSEQYF
.,TRBV27,TRBD1,TRBJ2-5,TGTGCCAGCAGTCCAAACAGGGGATTCCAAGAGACCCAGTACTTC,CASSPNRGFQETQYF
.,TRBV5-5,TRBD1,TRBJ1-2,TGTGCCAGCAGCTTGGCAACAGGGGCGGGCTATGGCTACACCTTC,CASSLATGAGYGYTF
.,TRBV2,.,TRBJ2-6,TGTGCCAGCCGGGACTCCCACCTCTCTGGGGCCAACGTCCTGACTTTC,CASRDSHLSGANVLTF
.,TRBV29-1,.,TRBJ1-1,TGCAGCGTTGAAGACTATGGGGGGGCCTCGTTTGACACTGAAGCTTTCTTT,CSVEDYGGASFDTEAFF
.,TRBV7-8,.,TRBJ1-2,TGTGCCAGCAGCTTAGGGGGAGGATCTTATGGCTACACCTTC,CASSLGGGSYGYTF
few,TRBV10-3,TRBD1,TRBJ1-2,TGTGCCATCAGTGACGACAGGGCAGTATCCAACTATGGCTACACCTTC,CAISDDRAVSNYGYTF
.,TRBV12-5,.,TRBJ2-1,TGTGCTAGTGGTTTCAGGGTAGGCAATGAGCAGTTCTTC,CASGFRVGNEQFF
.,TRBV6-5,.,TRBJ1-2,TGTGCCAGCAGAGGCGACAGGCCGGATGGCTACACCTTC,CASRGDRPDGYTF
.,TRBV29-1,.,TRBJ1-2,TGCAGCGTTGTGGACTTTGGGGACTATGGCTACACCTTC,CSVVDFGDYGYTF
.,TRBV21-1,.,TRBJ2-7,TGTGCCAGCAGCAAGCTCGCGGGGGGGACCTACGAGCAGTACTTC,CASSKLAGGTYEQYF
.,TRBV15,TRBD1,TRBJ1-2,TGTGCCACCAGCGCTTGGGGACAGGGGGCGGATAGCGGCTACACCTTC,CATSAWGQGADSGYTF
.,TRBV7-2,TRBD1,TRBJ2-7,TGTGCCAGCAGCTTAGCGGGGACAGGGGCTTACGAGCAGTACTTC,CASSLAGTGAYEQYF
.,TRBV7-2,TRBD1,TRBJ2-7,TGTGCCAGCAGCCAGGGACAGTTTCCCTACGAGCAGTACTTC,CASSQGQFPYEQYF
.,TRBV11-2,.,TRBJ1-2,TGTGCCAGCAGTGAGGAAAACTATGGCTACACCTTC,CASSEENYGYTF
once,TRBV27,.,TRBJ2-1,TGTGCCAGGCCAGGAAAAGGAAACAATGAGCAGTTCTTC,CARPGKGNNEQFF
once,TRBV6-5,.,TRBJ2-5,TGTGCCAGCAGTTACTCGGGGAGTGGGTTCCAAGAGACCCAGTACTTC,CASSYSGSGFQETQYF